This T cell receptor (beta chain) is from a study of identical twins. MiXCR, run by TCRdb on the 5' RACE reads, gives a single entry per CDR3 protein. The table records about 500,000 distinct CDR3 sequences, 14% of them present only once. The same sample was also studied in work on yellow fever vaccine responses in identical twins.

This TCR was sampled from a young woman in good health. Source material: CD4+ T cells sorted from blood.

CDR3 DNA: TGTGCCAGCAGTTCTGATTACCCGGCAGGGGGAGATACGCAGTATTTT. Translated, it gives CASSSDYPAGGDTQYF. This chain links TRBV27 with TRBJ2-3; 7 bases line up with TRBD1. Losses at the gene ends were 4 bases for V and 5 bases for J; bases not matched to a gene: 12. CDR1 and CDR2 from the germline V gene are MNHEY and SMNVEV (reference sequence). The CDR3 totals 16 residues.